The T cell receptor (beta chain) described here comes from a study of blood T cell repertoires in COVID-19. Study overall: Sample material is recorded as cDNA or gDNA derived from T cells, B-cell-depleted T cells, or PBMCs.

Germline CDR1 reads MDHEN; CDR2 reads SYDVKM. Trimming removed 10 bases at V and 1 base at J, with 14 bases between. The CDR3 is 14 amino acids. Per the original methods: For nucleated cells, counts were estimated from reference gene primer amplification. Measured with immunoSEQ multiplex PCR; TCRdb has only the in-frame clones, and not every one. V and J calls and clone size are copied from that table; D and trimming were computed from the DNA. The profile shows 150,000 to 170,000 clones, 91% of them singletons. The source material was peripheral blood. The clonotype originates from a man aged 45-65 years with acute or convalescent COVID-19. The chain couples TRBV28 to TRBJ2-1; D is perhaps TRBD1 (6 bases). CDR3 sequence: CATQGQESYNEQFF. DNA for the CDR3: TGTGCCACCCAGGGGCAGGAGTCCTACAATGAGCAGTTCTTC. Full variable domain (missing parts from reference TRBV28 and TRBJ2-1): DVKVTQSSRYLVKRTGEKVFLECVQDMDHENMFWYRQDPGLGLRLIYFSYDVKMKEKGDIPEGYSVSREKKERFSLILESASTNQTSMYLCATQGQESYNEQFFGPGTRLTVL.